The clone carrying this T cell receptor beta chain has a count of ten or more. These data originate in a study of T-cell reconstitution after alpha-beta-depleted transplantation in children. Deletions cut 0 bases from V and 5 bases from J, with 6 bases between. Germline CDR1 reads SGHRS; CDR2 reads YFSETQ. The CDR3 runs to 13 residues. This sample's TCRbeta library carried unique molecular identifier barcodes. Each CDR3 protein is one row after TCRdb ran MiXCR on the PCR reads. The table records around 240,000 distinct CDR3 sequences, approximately 9.9% of them present only once. This sequence originates from a human donor who donated a stem cell graft to a child with SCID. The sample consisted of PBMCs from the stem cell graft donor, taken from the stem cell graft. The chain links TRBV5-1 to TRBJ2-1; D ambiguous. The CDR3: CASSLGLNNEQFF. CDR3 DNA sequence: TGCGCCAGCAGCTTGGGGCTCAACAATGAGCAGTTCTTC.